This T cell receptor (beta chain) was sequenced for a study of beta chain features in type 1 diabetes. The whole isolated RNA underwent reverse transcription, so sequencing captured expressed TCRB transcripts. Using immunoSEQ multiplex PCR, the repertoire was profiled, and TCRdb retains in-frame clones only, with some absent. The sample shows about 240,000 clones, roughly 14% of them seen only once. Study-wide findings and caveats: Shortening that was moderate but significant affected the TCRB CDR3s of Type 1 diabetes patients in all four CD4+ subsets. It was among patients, rather than healthy donors, that naive, central memory and Treg TCRB repertoires appeared more similar.

With respect to this clone: Its cognate antigen is unknown.

The germline V gene encodes CDR1 LGHNT and CDR2 FRNRAP. The trim removed 6 bases at V and 3 bases at J, leaving 3 bases unmatched. CDR3 length: 13 residues. This sequence joins TRBV12-5 and TRBJ2-3; the match to TRBD2 covers 7 bases. Sequences were obtained from naive CD4+ T cells from blood. The source is a man in his thirties or forties with type 1 diabetes. The CDR3 here is CASGASGTDTQYF. Here the CDR3 DNA reads TGTGCTAGTGGGGCTAGCGGAACAGATACGCAGTATTTT.